This TCR beta chain is drawn from a study of blood T cells in healthy people across ages. This clonotype was picked up a small number of times. With each sample, at least 5 micrograms of total RNA were extracted. Then a second PCR, running roughly 7 to 11 cycles, was carried out with a sample-barcoded 5' primer and a J-beta primer mix. Researchers report that a template-switch adaptor with 12 random nucleotides tagged each cDNA molecule. TCRdb ran MiXCR on the 5' RACE reads and lists one entry per CDR3 protein. The sample holds under 2 million distinct CDR3 sequences; about 35% are singletons and the top ten take approximately 10%. This TCR came from a woman aged 30 to 39 in good health. Sequenced input: blood.

This CDR3 is CASSHGLESVTDTQYF. The CDR3 DNA follows: TGTGCCAGCAGCCACGGTCTCGAGAGCGTAACAGATACGCAGTATTTT. The chain joins TRBV3-1 to TRBJ2-3; no reliable D call. Germline V CDR1 and CDR2: LGHDT, YNNKEL (reference sequence). V lost 3 bases to trimming and J lost 3 bases, with 16 bases between them. The CDR3 is made up of 16 amino acids.